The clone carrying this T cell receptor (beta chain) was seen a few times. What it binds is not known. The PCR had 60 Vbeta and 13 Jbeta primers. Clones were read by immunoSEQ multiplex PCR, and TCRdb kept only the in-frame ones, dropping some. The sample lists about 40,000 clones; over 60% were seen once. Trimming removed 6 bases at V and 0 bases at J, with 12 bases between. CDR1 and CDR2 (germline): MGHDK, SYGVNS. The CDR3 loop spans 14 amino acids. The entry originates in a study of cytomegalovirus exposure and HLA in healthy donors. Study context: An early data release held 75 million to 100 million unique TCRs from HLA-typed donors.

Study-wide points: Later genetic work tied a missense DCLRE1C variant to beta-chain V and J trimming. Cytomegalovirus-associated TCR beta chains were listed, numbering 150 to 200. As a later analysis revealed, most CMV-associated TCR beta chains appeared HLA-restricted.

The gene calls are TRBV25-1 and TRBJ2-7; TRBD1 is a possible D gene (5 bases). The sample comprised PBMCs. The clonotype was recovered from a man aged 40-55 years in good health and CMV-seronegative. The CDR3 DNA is TGTGCCAGCAGCCTCTGGACAAGCTCCTACGAGCAGTACTTC. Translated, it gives CASSLWTSSYEQYF.